This T cell receptor beta chain was retrieved from a study of monozygotic twins with inflammatory bowel disease. TCRdb re-called the 5' RACE reads; every CDR3 protein appears as one record, without DNA. The sample is made up of roughly 300,000 distinct CDR3 sequences, and the top ten hold less than 6.5% of it. The CDR3 extends over 13 amino acids. The V gene's germline CDR1 is MDHEN and CDR2 SYDVKM. On this clonotype: Its specificity is not known.

General study points: IBD patients displayed reduced TCRbeta diversity (inverse Simpson) when set against healthy co-twins.

This chain links TRBV28 with TRBJ1-2; TCRdb picks TRBD1, but there is no DNA to check that call. The sequenced material came from blood. The TCR originated in a human donor with ulcerative colitis or Crohn's disease, or a healthy co-twin of an affected twin (not recorded which). CDR3: CANADRGHRGYTF.